This TCR beta chain was sequenced for a study of blood T cell repertoires in COVID-19. On the study more broadly: COVID-19 samples from acute and convalescent phases originated in the United States, Italy and Spain.

Produced via immunoSEQ multiplex PCR; TCRdb's table is partial and in-frame only. Counted here are approximately 280,000 clones, 80% to 90% occurring once; the ten biggest clones make up approximately 11%. The CDR3 length is 15 residues. V dropped 4 bases and J dropped 5; count of bases not matched to a gene: 6. The V gene's germline CDR1 is SGHRS and CDR2 YFSETQ. The sample consisted of peripheral blood. This clonotype was sampled from a woman in her 70s with acute or convalescent COVID-19. The chain couples TRBV5-1 to TRBJ1-5; TRBD1 aligns across 10 bases. CDR3 sequence: CASSRGTGADQPQHF. DNA for the CDR3: TGCGCCAGCAGCAGGGGGACAGGGGCTGATCAGCCCCAGCATTTT. Full variable domain (remainder filled in from reference TRBV5-1 and TRBJ1-5): KAGVTQTPRYLIKTRGQQVTLSCSPISGHRSVSWYQQTPGQGLQFLFEYFSETQRNKGNFPGRFSGRQFSNSRSEMNVSTLELGDSALYLCASSRGTGADQPQHFGDGTRLSIL.